This entry features one T cell receptor (beta chain) sequence. What it binds is unknown. The source of the sample is a study of PD-1 blockade in classical Hodgkin lymphoma. Study results and caveats: With respect to the repertoire differences, their causes, possibly disease activity or prior therapy, remain undefined. Reports described newly diagnosed patients as having lower baseline TCR diversity than healthy donors.

Per germline, CDR1 MNHNS and CDR2 SASEGT. The junction had 5 bases not matched to a gene; V was cut back by 6 bases and J by 1 base. The CDR3 spans 15 residues. The protocol was immunoSEQ multiplex PCR, while the TCRdb copy is restricted to in-frame clones and leaves out a portion. The sample has around 35,000 clones; 88% are singletons. Each patient's relapse followed autologous stem cell transplantation, and brentuximab vedotin exposure varied. Complete response, partial response or progressive disease constituted the best response categories observed. This sequence joins TRBV6-1 and TRBJ2-2; 7 bases line up with TRBD1. The sequence derives from a human donor with classical Hodgkin lymphoma. Source: peripheral blood mononuclear cells (PBMCs), taken before the second cycle of nivolumab. CDR3 nucleotides: TGTGCCAGCAGAAGCAGACAGGGGAACACCGGGGAGCTGTTTTTT. Protein sequence: CASRSRQGNTGELFF.